Sequencing of this TCR beta chain was carried out in a study of technical replicates of blood from a few donors. Germline trimming cut 8 bases from V and 0 bases from J; bases unmatched to any gene: 11. The germline gives CDR1 MGHRA, CDR2 YSYEKL. CDR3 length equals 17 residues. Profiling relied on immunoSEQ multiplex PCR, and the TCRdb table lists in-frame clones only, not all of them. This sample yields under 70,000 clones, of which roughly 92% are seen a single time; over 3.5% belongs to the top ten. This clonotype was obtained from a human donor in good health. Some clones in this sample may be carry-over from other donors' samples. What was sequenced was PBMCs. The chain recombines TRBV4-1 with TRBJ1-5; 9 bases match TRBD1. CDR3 region: CASRAGTGSNSNQPQHF. The DNA for the CDR3 is TGCGCCAGCCGGGCCGGGACAGGGAGTAATAGCAATCAGCCCCAGCATTTT.